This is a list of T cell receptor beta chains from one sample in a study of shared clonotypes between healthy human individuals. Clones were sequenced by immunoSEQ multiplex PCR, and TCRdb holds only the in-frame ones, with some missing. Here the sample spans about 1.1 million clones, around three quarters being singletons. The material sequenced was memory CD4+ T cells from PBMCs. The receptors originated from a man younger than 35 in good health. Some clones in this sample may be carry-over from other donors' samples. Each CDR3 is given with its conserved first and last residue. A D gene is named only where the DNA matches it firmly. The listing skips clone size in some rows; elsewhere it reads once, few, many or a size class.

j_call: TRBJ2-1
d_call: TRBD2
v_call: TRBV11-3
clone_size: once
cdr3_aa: CASSSRPSGVRNNEQFF
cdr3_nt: TGTGCCAGCAGCTCCCGACCTAGCGGCGTAAGGAACAATGAGCAGTTCTTC

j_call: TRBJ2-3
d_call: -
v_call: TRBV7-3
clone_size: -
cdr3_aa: CASSPSRGGPNTDTQYF
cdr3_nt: TGTGCCAGCAGCCCCTCACGTGGGGGGCCCAACACAGATACGCAGTATTTT

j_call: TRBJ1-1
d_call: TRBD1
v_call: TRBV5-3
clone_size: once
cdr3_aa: CASSSQTQGETFF
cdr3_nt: TGTGCCAGCAGCTCCCAAACACAGGGGGAGACTTTCTTT

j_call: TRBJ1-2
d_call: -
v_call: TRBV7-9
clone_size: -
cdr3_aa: CASSLSVRLAGHNYGYTF
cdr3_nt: TGTGCCAGCAGCTTAAGTGTAAGATTGGCGGGACACAACTATGGCTACACCTTC

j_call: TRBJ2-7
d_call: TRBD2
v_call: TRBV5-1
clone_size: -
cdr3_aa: CASSLVPAGASYEQYF
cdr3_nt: TGCGCCAGCAGCTTGGTTCCGGCGGGAGCTTCCTACGAGCAGTACTTC

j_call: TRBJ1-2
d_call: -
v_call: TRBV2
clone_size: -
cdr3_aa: CASRRDSNYGYTF
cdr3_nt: TGTGCCAGCAGGCGGGATTCTAACTATGGCTACACCTTC

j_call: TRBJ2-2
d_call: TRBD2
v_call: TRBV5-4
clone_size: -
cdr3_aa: CASSGEGGLRELFF
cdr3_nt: TGTGCCAGCAGCGGCGAGGGAGGGCTCAGGGAGCTGTTTTTT

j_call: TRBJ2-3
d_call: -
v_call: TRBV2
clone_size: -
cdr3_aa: CASTPVGPGNTQYF
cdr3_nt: TGTGCCAGCACCCCCGTGGGGCCAGGAAATACGCAGTATTTT

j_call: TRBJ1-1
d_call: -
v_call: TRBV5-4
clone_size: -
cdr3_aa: CATSQGTTEAFF
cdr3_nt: TGTGCCACCTCACAGGGAACCACTGAAGCTTTCTTT

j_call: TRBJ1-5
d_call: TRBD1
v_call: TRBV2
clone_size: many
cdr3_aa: CASSWDSLDNQPQHF
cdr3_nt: TGTGCCAGCAGTTGGGACAGCTTAGACAATCAGCCCCAGCATTTT

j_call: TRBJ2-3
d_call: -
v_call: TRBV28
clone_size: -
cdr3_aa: CASSFSPLADTQYF
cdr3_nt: TGTGCCAGCAGTTTCAGTCCGCTAGCGGATACGCAGTATTTT

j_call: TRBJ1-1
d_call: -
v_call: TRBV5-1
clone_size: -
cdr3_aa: CASSLGYGLTGTEAFF
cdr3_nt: TGCGCCAGCAGCTTGGGTTATGGGCTAACGGGCACTGAAGCTTTCTTT

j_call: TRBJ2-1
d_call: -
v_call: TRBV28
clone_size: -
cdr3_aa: CASSLKPPRAYNEQFF
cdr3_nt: TGTGCCAGCAGTTTAAAACCTCCCAGGGCGTACAATGAGCAGTTCTTC

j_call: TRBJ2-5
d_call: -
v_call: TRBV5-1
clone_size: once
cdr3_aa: CASSLAGPTLGETQYF
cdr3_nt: TGCGCCAGCAGCTTGGCCGGGCCAACCCTGGGGGAGACCCAGTACTTC

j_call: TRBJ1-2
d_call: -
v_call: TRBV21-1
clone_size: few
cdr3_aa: CASSKGGQSGGYTF
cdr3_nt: TGTGCCAGCAGCAAAGGTGGGCAGTCTGGGGGCTACACCTTC

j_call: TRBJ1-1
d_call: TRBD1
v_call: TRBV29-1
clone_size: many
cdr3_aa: CSVEGDRDEAFF
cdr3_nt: TGCAGCGTTGAGGGGGACAGGGACGAAGCTTTCTTT

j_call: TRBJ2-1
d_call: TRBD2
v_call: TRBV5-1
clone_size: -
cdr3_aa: CASSSGTSGRLNEQFF
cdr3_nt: TGCGCCAGCAGCTCCGGGACTAGCGGGAGATTGAATGAGCAGTTCTTC

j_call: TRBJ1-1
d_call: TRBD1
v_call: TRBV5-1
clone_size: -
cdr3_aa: CASSLLGQGPTEAFF
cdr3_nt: TGCGCCAGCAGTTTACTGGGACAGGGGCCCACTGAAGCTTTCTTT

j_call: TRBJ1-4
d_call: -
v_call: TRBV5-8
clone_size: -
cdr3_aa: CASSRRGRDFNEKLFF
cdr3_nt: TGTGCCAGCAGCCGTCGTGGCAGAGATTTTAATGAAAAACTGTTTTTT

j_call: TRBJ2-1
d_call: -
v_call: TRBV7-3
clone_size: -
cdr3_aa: CASSLIGTRLNYNEQFF
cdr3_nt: TGTGCCAGCAGCTTAATTGGGACCAGACTTAATTACAATGAGCAGTTCTTC

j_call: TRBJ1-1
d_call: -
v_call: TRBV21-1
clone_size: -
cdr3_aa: CASSIKDGTEAFF
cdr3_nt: TGTGCCAGCAGCATTAAAGACGGCACTGAAGCTTTCTTT

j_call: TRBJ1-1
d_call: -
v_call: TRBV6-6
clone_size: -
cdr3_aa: CASSSPMNTEAFF
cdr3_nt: TGTGCCAGCAGTTCTCCGATGAACACTGAAGCTTTCTTT

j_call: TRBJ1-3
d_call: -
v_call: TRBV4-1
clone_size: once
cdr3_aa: CASSQRTGQLGTSGNTIYF
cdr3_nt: TGCGCCAGCAGCCAACGAACGGGACAACTCGGTACTTCTGGAAACACCATATATTTT

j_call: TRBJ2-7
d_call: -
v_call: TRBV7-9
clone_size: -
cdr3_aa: CASSFDTGEQYF
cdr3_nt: TGTGCCAGCAGCTTCGATACCGGGGAGCAGTACTTC

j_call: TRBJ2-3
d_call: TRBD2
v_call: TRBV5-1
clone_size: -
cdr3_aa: CASRGLAGTPDTQYF
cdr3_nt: TGCGCCAGCAGGGGACTAGCGGGGACTCCAGATACGCAGTATTTT

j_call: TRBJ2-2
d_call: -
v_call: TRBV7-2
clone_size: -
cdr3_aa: CASSLFRRNTGELFF
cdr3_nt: TGTGCCAGCAGCTTATTCCGCAGGAACACCGGGGAGCTGTTTTTT

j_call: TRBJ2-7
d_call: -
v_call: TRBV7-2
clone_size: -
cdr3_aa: CASVGGGVYEQYF
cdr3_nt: TGTGCCAGCGTGGGAGGGGGAGTCTACGAGCAGTACTTC

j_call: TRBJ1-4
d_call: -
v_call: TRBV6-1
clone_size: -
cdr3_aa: CASSPPSLNEKLFF
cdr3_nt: TGTGCCAGCAGTCCCCCCTCCCTAAATGAAAAACTGTTTTTT

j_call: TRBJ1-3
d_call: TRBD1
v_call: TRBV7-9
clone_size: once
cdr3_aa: CASSGGQGPGNTIYF
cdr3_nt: TGTGCCAGCAGCGGGGGACAGGGGCCTGGAAACACCATATATTTT

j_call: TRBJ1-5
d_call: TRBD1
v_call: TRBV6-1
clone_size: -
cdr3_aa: CASSEARTGWNQPQHF
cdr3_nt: TGTGCCAGCAGTGAAGCAAGGACAGGGTGGAATCAGCCCCAGCATTTT

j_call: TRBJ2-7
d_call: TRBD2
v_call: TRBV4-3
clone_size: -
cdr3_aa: CASSQDPRSGSDEQYF
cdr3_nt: TGCGCCAGCAGCCAAGATCCGCGGAGCGGGAGCGACGAGCAGTACTTC

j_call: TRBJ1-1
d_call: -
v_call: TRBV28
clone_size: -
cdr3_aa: CASSLRGENTEAFF
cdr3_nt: TGTGCCAGCAGTTTAAGGGGGGAGAACACTGAAGCTTTCTTT

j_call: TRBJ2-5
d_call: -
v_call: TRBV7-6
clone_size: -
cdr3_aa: CASSSRYQETQYF
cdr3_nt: TGTGCCAGCAGCTCGAGGTACCAAGAGACCCAGTACTTC

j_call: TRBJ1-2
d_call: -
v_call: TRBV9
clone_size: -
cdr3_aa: CASSVREANYGYTF
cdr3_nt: TGTGCCAGCAGCGTTAGGGAAGCTAACTATGGCTACACCTTC

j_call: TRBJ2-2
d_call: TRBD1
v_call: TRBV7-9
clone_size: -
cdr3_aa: CASSPDRGHTGELFF
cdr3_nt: TGTGCCAGCAGTCCGGACAGGGGGCACACCGGGGAGCTGTTTTTT

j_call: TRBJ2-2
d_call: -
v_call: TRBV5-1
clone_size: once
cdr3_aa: CASSPAWGYTGELFF
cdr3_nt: TGCGCCAGCAGCCCTGCGTGGGGATACACCGGGGAGCTGTTTTTT

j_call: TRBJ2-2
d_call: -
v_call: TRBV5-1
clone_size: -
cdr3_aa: CASSLQTEGELFF
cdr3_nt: TGCGCCAGCAGCTTGCAGACCGAGGGGGAGCTGTTTTTT

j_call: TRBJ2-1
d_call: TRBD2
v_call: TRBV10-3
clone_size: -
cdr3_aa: CAISNLAGGSYNEQFF
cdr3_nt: TGTGCCATCAGTAACTTAGCGGGAGGGTCCTACAATGAGCAGTTCTTC

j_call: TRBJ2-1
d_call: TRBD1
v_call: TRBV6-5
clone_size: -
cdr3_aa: CASNSGTGGYNEQFF
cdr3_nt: TGTGCCAGCAACTCCGGGACAGGGGGCTACAATGAGCAGTTCTTC

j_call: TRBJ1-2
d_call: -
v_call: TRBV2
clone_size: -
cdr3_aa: CASSEEGRTTYGYTF
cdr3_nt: TGTGCCAGCAGTGAAGAAGGCCGGACAACTTATGGCTACACCTTC

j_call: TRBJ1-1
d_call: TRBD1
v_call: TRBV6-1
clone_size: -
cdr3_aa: CASSWTGGRPEAFF
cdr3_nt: TGTGCCAGCAGTTGGACAGGGGGTCGTCCTGAAGCTTTCTTT

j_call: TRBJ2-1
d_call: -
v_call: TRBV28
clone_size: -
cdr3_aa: CASRSPGRELFF
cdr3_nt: TGTGCCAGCCGCTCCCCGGGAAGGGAGCTGTTCTTC

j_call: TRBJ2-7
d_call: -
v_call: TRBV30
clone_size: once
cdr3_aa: CAWNTGTGWQYF
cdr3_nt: TGTGCCTGGAATACCGGGACGGGGTGGCAGTACTTC

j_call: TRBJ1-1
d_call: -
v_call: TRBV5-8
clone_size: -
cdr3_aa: CASSSYRVRGTEAFF
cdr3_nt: TGTGCCAGCAGCTCCTATCGGGTTCGGGGGACTGAAGCTTTCTTT

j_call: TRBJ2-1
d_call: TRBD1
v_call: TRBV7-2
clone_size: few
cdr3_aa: CASSSAGTGHEQFF
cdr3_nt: TGTGCCAGCAGTTCAGCCGGGACAGGGCATGAGCAGTTCTTC

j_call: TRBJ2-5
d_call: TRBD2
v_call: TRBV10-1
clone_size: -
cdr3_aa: CASSESAGGIETQYF
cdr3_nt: TGCGCCAGCAGTGAGTCAGCGGGAGGGATTGAGACCCAGTACTTC

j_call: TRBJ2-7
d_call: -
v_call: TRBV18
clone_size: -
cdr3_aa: CASSPDPPEQYF
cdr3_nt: TGTGCCAGCTCACCGGACCCCCCCGAGCAGTACTTC

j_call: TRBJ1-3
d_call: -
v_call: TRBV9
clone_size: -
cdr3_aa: CASTTGPGDTIYF
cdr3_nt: TGTGCCAGCACCACGGGACCTGGCGACACCATATATTTT

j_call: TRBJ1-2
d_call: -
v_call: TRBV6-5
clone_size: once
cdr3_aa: CASSSYRQADDGYTF
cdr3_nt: TGTGCCAGCAGTTCCTATCGACAGGCAGACGATGGCTACACCTTC

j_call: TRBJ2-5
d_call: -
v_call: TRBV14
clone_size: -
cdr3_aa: CASSQNRDPQETQYF
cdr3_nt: TGTGCCAGCAGCCAAAACAGGGACCCACAAGAGACCCAGTACTTC

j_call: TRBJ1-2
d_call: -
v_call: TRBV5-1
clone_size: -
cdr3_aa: CASPTRRFYGYTF
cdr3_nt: TGCGCCAGCCCTACCCGTAGATTCTATGGCTACACCTTC

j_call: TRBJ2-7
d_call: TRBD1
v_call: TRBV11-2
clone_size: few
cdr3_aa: CASEGQTYGQYF
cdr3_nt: TGTGCCAGCGAGGGACAGACGTACGGGCAGTACTTC

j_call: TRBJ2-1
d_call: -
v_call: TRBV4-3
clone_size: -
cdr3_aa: CASSLGGPGNEQFF
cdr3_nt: TGCGCCAGCAGCCTCGGGGGGCCGGGAAATGAGCAGTTCTTC

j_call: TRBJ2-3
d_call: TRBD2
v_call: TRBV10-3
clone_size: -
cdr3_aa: CAISGLVAGAADTQYF
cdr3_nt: TGTGCCATCAGTGGTTTGGTAGCGGGAGCCGCAGATACGCAGTATTTT

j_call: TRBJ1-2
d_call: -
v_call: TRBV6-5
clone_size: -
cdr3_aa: CASSSQVAANYGYTF
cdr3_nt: TGTGCCAGCAGTTCCCAGGTGGCGGCGAACTATGGCTACACCTTC

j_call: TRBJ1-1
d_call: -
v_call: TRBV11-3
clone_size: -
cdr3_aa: CASSFGQTSEAFF
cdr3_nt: TGTGCCAGCAGCTTTGGGCAGACGTCTGAAGCTTTCTTT

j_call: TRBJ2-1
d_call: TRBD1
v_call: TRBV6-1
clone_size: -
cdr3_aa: CASSLGQRSNEQFF
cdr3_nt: TGTGCCAGCAGCCTGGGACAGCGAAGCAATGAGCAGTTCTTC

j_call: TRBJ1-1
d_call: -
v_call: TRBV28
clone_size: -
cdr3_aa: CASRSEGGRIEAFF
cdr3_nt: TGTGCCAGCAGGTCCGAAGGAGGGAGGATTGAAGCTTTCTTT

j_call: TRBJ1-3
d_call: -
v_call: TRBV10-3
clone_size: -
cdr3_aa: CAIKDSSRGNTIYF
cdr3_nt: TGTGCCATCAAAGACAGTTCGAGGGGAAACACCATATATTTT

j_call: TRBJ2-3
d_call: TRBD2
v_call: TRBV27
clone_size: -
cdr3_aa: CASRLGLADKLSTDTQYF
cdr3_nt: TGTGCCAGCAGACTTGGACTAGCGGACAAACTAAGCACAGATACGCAGTATTTT